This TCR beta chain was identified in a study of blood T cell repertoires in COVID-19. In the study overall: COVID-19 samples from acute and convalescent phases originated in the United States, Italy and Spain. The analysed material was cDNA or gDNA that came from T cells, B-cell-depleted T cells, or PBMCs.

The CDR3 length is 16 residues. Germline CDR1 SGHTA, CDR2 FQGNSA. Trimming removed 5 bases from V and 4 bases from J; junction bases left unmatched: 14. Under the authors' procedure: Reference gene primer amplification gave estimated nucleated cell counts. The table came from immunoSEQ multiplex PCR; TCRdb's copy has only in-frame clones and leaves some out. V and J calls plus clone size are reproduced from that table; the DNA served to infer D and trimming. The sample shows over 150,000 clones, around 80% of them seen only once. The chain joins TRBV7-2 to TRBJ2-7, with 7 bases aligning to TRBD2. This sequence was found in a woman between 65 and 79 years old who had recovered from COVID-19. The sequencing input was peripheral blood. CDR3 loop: CASSPIGGAGVYEQYF. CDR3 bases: TGTGCCAGCAGCCCTATCGGAGGGGCGGGAGTGTACGAGCAGTACTTC.